The 25 T cell receptor beta chains reported below all come from one sample, sequenced in a study of regulatory T cells in long-lasting Graves disease. Arm-PCR with iRepertoire HTBI primers amplified the CDR3 regions for these TCR beta libraries. A single record per CDR3 protein comes from TCRdb applying MiXCR to the multiplex PCR reads. The sample gives about 450,000 distinct CDR3 sequences, about a sixth of which show up once; around 10% is in the top ten. This sample's time point: newly diagnosed GD, antithyroid drugs for less than 3 months. TCR sequences were obtained from RNA taken from PBMCs. These data were also reused for a study on T cells in Graves' hyperthyroidism and ophthalmopathy.

Sequencing used peripheral blood mononuclear cells (PBMCs), obtained at new diagnosis, from a patient treated with antithyroid drugs. All receptors derive from a woman in her 30s with Graves disease.

This clonotype was detected ten times or more. This chain links TRBV27 with TRBJ2-1; D is unclear. The CDR3 extends over 17 amino acids. The V end lost 0 bases, the J end lost 4 bases, and 16 bases lay between the germline ends. Germline V CDR1 and CDR2: MNHEY, SMNVEV (reference sequence). The CDR3 DNA is TGTGCCAGCAGTTTATCCTTAGGTGTTGGAGTGTACAATGAGCAGTTCTTC. Amino acid sequence: CASSLSLGVGVYNEQFF.

The rearrangement links TRBV11-2 to TRBJ1-2; 7 bases are a match to TRBD1. Germline V gene lookup returns CDR1 SGHAT and CDR2 FQNNGV. V shed 1 base, J shed 6 bases, and the junction held 5 bases outside the gene matches. The CDR3 has 14 residues. The CDR3, as DNA: TGTGCCAGCAGCTTAGTCCTAGGGGGCGATGGCTACACCTTC. Translating gives CASSLVLGGDGYTF.

This clonotype was counted many times. The chain's CDR3 is CASSQRGGETQYF. The CDR3 DNA reads as TGTGCCAGCAGCCAGCGAGGGGGCGAGACCCAGTACTTC. V is TRBV7-2 and J is TRBJ2-5; 7 nucleotides match TRBD1. The junction had 5 bases not matched to a gene; V was cut back by 5 bases and J by 5 bases. Germline CDR1 and CDR2: SGHTA and FQGNSA. The CDR3 length is 13 residues.

The table lists this clonotype with a few counts. The J gene is TRBJ2-4, the V gene TRBV7-9; D unresolved. Between the trimmed V and J ends, which lost 5 bases and 0 bases, there was a span of 14 bases. CDR3 size: 16 residues. CDR1 SEHNR and CDR2 FQNEAQ come from the germline V gene (reference sequence). The chain's CDR3 is CASSPNSGKAKNIQYF. DNA for the CDR3: TGTGCCAGCAGCCCAAACTCTGGGAAAGCCAAAAACATTCAGTACTTC.

As to this clonotype: This sequence may be a read error, since a much larger clone differs from it by one base. Since the CDR3 does not end with the conserved phenylalanine or tryptophan, this likely comes from a read error. This chain uses TRBV11-2 with TRBJ2-1, with D possibly TRBD2 on 6 matching bases. The CDR3 extends over 14 amino acids. Germline V gene sequence: CDR1 SGHAT, CDR2 FQNNGV. Trimming left V 5 bases short and J 8 bases short, with 16 bases between. The CDR3: CASSPFGPGDEQFL. The CDR3, as DNA: TGTGCCAGCAGCCCTTTCGGGCCGGGGGATGAGCAGTTCCTC.

This clonotype has ten or more counts. The gene calls are TRBV20-1 and TRBJ1-1; D gene unclear. V lost 3 bases to trimming and J lost 1 base, with 6 bases between them. The CDR3 contains 12 residues. CDR1 and CDR2 from the germline V gene are DFQATT and SNEGSKA (reference sequence). The CDR3 DNA reads TGCAGTGCTAGTCCCTCGAACACTGAAGCTTTCTTT. It translates to CSASPSNTEAFF.

This clonotype has a count of ten or more. The genes are TRBV6-2 or TRBV6-3 and TRBJ2-1, with D possibly TRBD2 on 6 matching bases. Trimming shortened V by 6 bases and J by 2 bases, and 11 bases separated the two germline ends. This CDR3 has 14 amino acids. Germline V gives CDR1 MNHEY, CDR2 SVGEGT. The CDR3 DNA sequence: TGTGCCAGCAGACGGGAGTTTCCCTACAATGAGCAGTTCTTC. Translating it yields CASRREFPYNEQFF.

This clonotype was seen repeatedly, ten times or more. As DNA, the CDR3 is TGTGCCAGCAGCCCGACAGGGCTCTATGGCTACACCTTC. Translating gives CASSPTGLYGYTF. This chain links TRBV5-5 with TRBJ1-2, with TRBD1 matching over 7 bases. CDR3 length equals 13 residues. The germline V gene has CDR1 SGHKS and CDR2 YYEKEE (reference sequence). V lost 4 bases to trimming and J lost 4 bases; unmatched junction nucleotides: 4.

This clonotype came up many times. This chain links TRBV6-1 with TRBJ2-5, with 7 bases identical to TRBD1. Germline V gene data show CDR1 as MNHNS and CDR2 as SASEGT. CDR3 size: 18 residues. The V gene end was trimmed by 6 bases and the J gene end by 1 base; junction bases not matched to a gene: 17. The CDR3 loop is CASSISYRDSSFQETQYF. The CDR3 coding sequence is TGTGCCAGCAGCATCAGTTACCGGGACAGTAGCTTCCAAGAGACCCAGTACTTC.

This clonotype appeared many times. V gene TRBV7-9 combines with J gene TRBJ2-7; 7 bases line up with TRBD1. The CDR3 totals 14 residues. Germline CDR1 and CDR2: SEHNR and FQNEAQ (reference sequence). Unmatched junction bases numbered 9, after V lost 8 bases and J lost 2 bases. The CDR3 DNA reads as TGTGCCAGCTCACCACCGGGACAGACCTACGAGCAGTACTTC. Encoded protein: CASSPPGQTYEQYF.

The table lists this clonotype with many counts. This sequence joins TRBV6-5 and TRBJ2-7, with D tentatively TRBD1 (6 bases). Germline CDR1 is MNHEY and CDR2 is SVGAGI. Deletions cut 2 bases from V and 2 bases from J, with 13 bases between. The CDR3 covers 15 residues. The CDR3 loop reads CASSYTTGSTYEQYF. The CDR3 DNA reads TGTGCCAGCAGTTACACGACAGGCAGTACCTACGAGCAGTACTTC.

This clonotype was counted ten times or more. V and J are TRBV11-2 and TRBJ2-7; 7 bases agree with TRBD2. V trimming: 0 bases; J trimming: 3 bases; junction bases outside the gene matches: 5. Looked up from germline, CDR1 is SGHAT and CDR2 is FQNNGV. This CDR3 is 15 amino acids long. The CDR3 nucleotides read TGTGCCAGCAGCTTAGAGTTGGGGGACTACTACGAGCAGTACTTC. Translation gives CASSLELGDYYEQYF.

In its sample, this clonotype was seen a few times. The V call is TRBV13, the J call TRBJ1-2, with TRBD1 as a possible D gene (5 bases). CDR3 size: 13 residues. V was cut by 8 bases and J by 4 bases, with 14 bases left in between. Per germline, CDR1 PRHDT and CDR2 FYEKMQ (reference sequence). The CDR3 sequence: CASRSGGGYGYTF. Written as DNA, the CDR3 is TGTGCCAGCCGATCCGGCGGGGGCTATGGCTACACCTTC.

This clonotype was recorded many times. This chain joins TRBV24-1 and TRBJ2-1; TRBD2 aligns across 7 bases. Germline values: CDR1 KGHDR, CDR2 SFDVKD. This CDR3 is 16 amino acids long. J was trimmed by 0 bases and V by 6 bases; bases with no gene match: 7. The CDR3 region has the DNA TGTGCCACCAGTTCCCTCGGGGAGGGCTCCTACAATGAGCAGTTCTTC. Translated: CATSSLGEGSYNEQFF.

The genes are TRBV20-1 and TRBJ1-2; weak D call: TRBD1 (6 bases). The CDR3 totals 13 residues. Germline V lookup: CDR1 DFQATT, CDR2 SNEGSKA (reference sequence). Between the trimmed V and J ends, which lost 0 bases and 4 bases, there was a span of 9 bases. CDR3: CSARDEGGYGYTF. In DNA form, the CDR3 reads TGCAGTGCTAGAGATGAGGGGGGCTATGGCTACACCTTC.

This clonotype occurred many times. V is TRBV6-2 or TRBV6-3 and J is TRBJ2-3; D is unclear. The V end was cut by 2 bases, the J end by 1 base, with 7 bases between. This CDR3 region has 14 residues. The germline V gene encodes CDR1 MNHEY and CDR2 SVGEGT. CDR3 nucleotide sequence: TGTGCCAGCAGTTACCTCCTAGGCACAGATACGCAGTATTTT. It encodes CASSYLLGTDTQYF.

At least ten counts were recorded for this clonotype. V usage is TRBV2 and J usage is TRBJ2-3; TRBD2 matches at 10 bases. Germline loops: CDR1 SNHLY, CDR2 FYNNEI. CDR3 length: 15 residues. The junction had 4 bases not matched to a gene; V was cut back by 7 bases and J by 0 bases. The CDR3: CASIRAGGSTDTQYF. The CDR3 DNA reads as TGTGCCAGCATACGAGCGGGAGGGAGCACAGATACGCAGTATTTT.

This clonotype was seen ten or more times. The V and J genes are TRBV27 and TRBJ2-1; TRBD2 matches 10 bases. The CDR3 totals 15 residues. From germline, CDR1 is MNHEY and CDR2 SMNVEV (reference sequence). V shed 4 bases, J shed 4 bases, and the junction held 4 bases outside the gene matches. The CDR3 sequence is CASSSTSGKYNEQFF. As DNA, the CDR3 is TGTGCCAGCAGTTCTACTAGCGGGAAGTACAATGAGCAGTTCTTC.

In its sample, this clonotype was seen many times. The chain uses TRBV2 and TRBJ2-1, with a weak D call TRBD1 (5 bases). V dropped 2 bases and J dropped 5 bases, with 7 bases sitting between them. This CDR3 is 13 amino acids long. Germline lookup yields CDR1 SNHLY and CDR2 FYNNEI. For the CDR3, the DNA is TGTGCCAGCAGTGAAAAGGGGCACAATGAGCAGTTCTTC. Translation gives CASSEKGHNEQFF.

This clonotype was counted many times. V usage is TRBV11-3 and J usage is TRBJ2-7; no clear D. The CDR3 sequence is 11 residues long. With 8 bases removed from V and 5 bases from J, the gap between germline ends came to 10 bases. The germline V gene has CDR1 SGHNT and CDR2 YENEEA. The CDR3: CASGNGDEQYF. CDR3 coding DNA: TGTGCCAGCGGTAATGGCGACGAGCAGTACTTC.

As regards this clonotype: Since a much larger clone is just one base distant, this may be a read error. The chain carries TRBV30 and TRBJ2-5; possible D gene TRBD2, 6 bases. Germline V lookup: CDR1 GTSNPN, CDR2 SVGIG (reference sequence). The CDR3 is 14 residues long. The CDR3 is CGWSVFTGVETQYF. Written as DNA, the CDR3 is TGTGGCTGGAGTGTGTTTACGGGAGTGGAGACCCAGTACTTC.

The chain has TRBV11-2 and TRBJ2-6, with D perhaps matching TRBD1 (6 bases). This CDR3 has 21 amino acids. With 0 bases removed from V and 1 base from J, the gap between germline ends came to 22 bases. CDR1 is SGHAT, CDR2 FQNNGV, per germline. The CDR3: CASSLDGGSGKVFSGANVLTF. The CDR3 DNA reads TGTGCCAGCAGCTTAGATGGGGGCTCGGGGAAGGTCTTTTCTGGGGCCAACGTCCTGACTTTC.

This clonotype was recorded many times. The chain links TRBV7-2 to TRBJ2-7; D possibly matches TRBD1 or TRBD2 (5 bases each). Trimming took 0 bases from V and 2 from J, leaving 8 bases between them. Germline V CDR1 and CDR2: SGHTA, FQGNSA. The CDR3 sequence is 14 residues long. The CDR3 DNA reads as TGTGCCAGCAGCTTAGCGGGACCGACCTACGAGCAGTACTTC. Translation: CASSLAGPTYEQYF.

This clonotype was found many times. J is TRBJ2-7 and V is TRBV7-2, with 7 bases aligning to TRBD1. V shed 5 bases, J shed 1 base, and the junction held 11 bases outside the gene matches. This CDR3 has 16 amino acids. Germline CDR1 SGHTA, CDR2 FQGNSA. CDR3 bases: TGTGCCAGCAGCCGAGGTCCGCGACAGGGTTCCTACGAGCAGTACTTC. It codes for CASSRGPRQGSYEQYF.

This clonotype has at least ten counts. The gene calls are TRBV18 and TRBJ2-4, with D unresolved. This CDR3 is built from 14 residues. V was clipped by 3 bases and J by 7 bases, with 13 bases between them. Germline loops: CDR1 KGHSH, CDR2 LQKENI. The CDR3: CASSPDEAGNIQYF. Written as DNA, the CDR3 is TGTGCCAGCTCACCCGACGAAGCCGGTAACATTCAGTACTTC.